The 16 T cell receptor beta chains presented below share a single source sample, sequenced in a study of PD-1 blockade in classical Hodgkin lymphoma. The sample's time point: cycle 4 day 1 (C4D1), after five to seven weeks of nivolumab. Every one of the patients relapsed after autologous stem cell transplantation (brentuximab vedotin exposure was variable). Clones were read by immunoSEQ multiplex PCR, and TCRdb kept only the in-frame ones, dropping some. The table shows around 25,000 clones, with more than 70% occurring only once. The starting material was peripheral blood mononuclear cells (PBMCs), obtained before the fourth cycle of nivolumab. Receptors originate from a human donor with classical Hodgkin lymphoma.

V gene TRBV29-1 combines with J gene TRBJ2-2; D not resolved. CDR1 SQVTM and CDR2 ANQGSEA come from the germline V gene. The CDR3 consists of 12 residues. The V gene lost 4 bases and the J gene lost 4 bases, with 7 bases spanning the gap. The CDR3 sequence is CSVGWATGELFF. The CDR3, as DNA: TGCAGCGTTGGGTGGGCCACCGGGGAGCTGTTTTTT.

By share, this clone ranks as large (0.1 to 1%). The rearrangement links TRBV4-2 to TRBJ2-5; D unresolved. This CDR3 is 12 amino acids long. The V gene's germline CDR1 is LGHNA and CDR2 YNFKEQ. V was pared by 0 bases and J by 9 bases, with 8 bases between. The chain's CDR3 is CASSQDRRSQYF. In nucleotides, the CDR3 is TGTGCCAGCAGCCAAGATCGGCGGTCCCAGTACTTC.

This chain joins TRBV4-2 and TRBJ1-3; D might be TRBD1 (5 bases). V was cut by 4 bases and J by 2 bases, with 9 bases left in between. Germline V gene sequence: CDR1 LGHNA, CDR2 YNFKEQ. The CDR3 contains 14 residues. Here the CDR3 reads CASSPGHPGNTIYF. Written as DNA, the CDR3 is TGTGCCAGCAGCCCCGGACACCCTGGAAACACCATATATTTT.

A note on this clone: One end of the junction is discordant with germline, which a read error may explain. The rearrangement links TRBV7-2 to TRBJ2-4; 10 bases are shared with TRBD2. This CDR3 is built from 15 residues. CDR1 is SGHTA and CDR2 is FQGNSA in the germline V gene. The CDR3 reads CASSLAGGGKNIQYF. CDR3 nucleotide sequence: TGTGCCAGCAGTTTAGCGGGAGGTGGCAAAAACATTCAGTACTTC.

The gene calls are TRBV5-1 and TRBJ2-3; no clear D gene. The germline CDR1 and CDR2 sequences are SGHRS and YFSETQ. Trimming took 4 bases from V and 6 from J, leaving 21 bases between them. The CDR3 contains 16 residues. CDR3 sequence reads: CASSNTLTVFSDTQYF. The CDR3, as DNA: TGCGCCAGCAGCAACACCCTAACGGTCTTCTCCGATACGCAGTATTTT. The variable domain in full, completed from reference TRBV5-1 and TRBJ2-3, reads KAGVTQTPRYLIKTRGQQVTLSCSPISGHRSVSWYQQTPGQGLQFLFEYFSETQRNKGNFPGRFSGRQFSNSRSEMNVSTLELGDSALYLCASSNTLTVFSDTQYFGPGTRLTVL.

Notes on this clone: Within the sample, other DNA sequences also encode this same CDR3. This chain connects TRBV9 to TRBJ1-2; D unclear. Germline lookup yields CDR1 SGDLS and CDR2 YYNGEE. The CDR3 totals 13 residues. The V and J ends lost 0 bases and 5 bases respectively, with 8 bases between them. The CDR3 nucleotides are TGTGCCAGCAGCGTAGGCCTAAATTATGGCTACACCTTC. Translating it yields CASSVGLNYGYTF.

This chain connects TRBV6-4 to TRBJ2-2; 9 nucleotides match TRBD2. V was pared by 3 bases and J by 4 bases, with 0 bases of the junction left unmatched. In germline, CDR1 is MRHNA, CDR2 SNTAGT. The CDR3 spans 14 residues. The CDR3 region has the DNA TGTGCCAGCAGTGAGCGGGGGGGCACCGGGGAGCTGTTTTTT. Translated: CASSERGGTGELFF.

This chain's CDR3 is CAISESRQGANNEQFF. The DNA for the CDR3 is TGTGCCATCAGTGAGTCGAGGCAGGGGGCTAACAATGAGCAGTTCTTC. The rearrangement joins TRBV10-3 to TRBJ2-1, with 8 bases aligning to TRBD1. The CDR3 runs 16 residues. Germline V lookup: CDR1 ENHRY, CDR2 SYGVKD. Germline trimming cut 0 bases from V and 5 bases from J; bases unmatched to any gene: 6.

This clone was detected only a few times. The rearrangement links TRBV6-6 to TRBJ2-2, with 7 bases fitting TRBD2. In germline, CDR1 is MNHNY, CDR2 SVGAGI (reference sequence). J gave up 6 bases and V 6 bases, and 13 bases lay outside the gene matches. This CDR3 is built from 16 residues. CDR3: CASRARGGGPSGELFF. The CDR3 coding sequence is TGTGCCAGCAGGGCACGGGGCGGGGGTCCCTCCGGGGAGCTGTTTTTT.

The chain employs TRBV6-5 and TRBJ1-2; the D is unclear. Germline values: CDR1 MNHEY, CDR2 SVGAGI. The CDR3 runs to 13 residues. V lost 7 bases to trimming and J lost 5 bases, with 14 bases between them. Here the CDR3 DNA reads TGTGCCAGCACTCCCTACGGGGAATATGGCTACACCTTC. It is translated as CASTPYGEYGYTF.

The chain has TRBV15 and TRBJ2-3, with 7 bases that match TRBD2. CDR3 length: 19 residues. Germline-derived CDR1 and CDR2 are LNHNV and YYDKDF (reference sequence). The J segment lost 2 bases and the V segment lost 3 bases, leaving 17 bases of the junction unmatched. The CDR3 spells CATSSPLGSGRVSTDTQYF. CDR3 DNA sequence: TGTGCCACCAGCAGTCCACTCGGAAGTGGGAGGGTTTCCACAGATACGCAGTATTTT. Full variable domain (missing parts from reference TRBV15 and TRBJ2-3): DAMVIQNPRYQVTQFGKPVTLSCSQTLNHNVMYWYQQKSSQAPKLLFHYYDKDFNNEADTPDNFQSRRPNTSFCFLDIRSPGLGDTAMYLCATSSPLGSGRVSTDTQYFGPGTRLTVL.

DNA for the CDR3: TGTGCCAGCAGTTCGCCGACAGCCATCTATGGCTACACCTTC. This gives the protein CASSSPTAIYGYTF. The chain couples TRBV5-4 to TRBJ1-2, with D perhaps TRBD1 (5 bases). The CDR3 loop spans 14 amino acids. Germline CDR1 reads SGHNT; CDR2 reads YYREEE (reference sequence). V was cut by 5 bases and J by 4 bases, with 15 bases left in between.

The chain couples TRBV5-5 to TRBJ1-2, with D possibly TRBD1 on 6 matching bases. Trimming cost V 4 bases and J 2 bases, with 15 bases left between them. The CDR3 runs 15 residues. The germline V gene encodes CDR1 SGHKS and CDR2 YYEKEE (reference sequence). CDR3 coding DNA: TGTGCCAGCAGCACGGGACAATGGGAAAACTATGGCTACACCTTC. It translates to CASSTGQWENYGYTF.

V usage is TRBV5-5 and J usage is TRBJ2-5; the D call may be TRBD1 or TRBD2 (5 bases each). V gave up 2 bases and J gave up 5 bases, with 10 bases separating them. Germline loops: CDR1 SGHKS, CDR2 YYEKEE (reference sequence). This CDR3 contains 13 residues. The CDR3 DNA sequence: TGTGCCAGCAGCTTTACGGGGCGGGAGACCCAGTACTTC. As protein: CASSFTGRETQYF.

The count of this clone is one. This chain links TRBV9 with TRBJ2-3; no definite D call. CDR1 and CDR2 (germline): SGDLS, YYNGEE. The CDR3 totals 16 residues. The ends were cut back, 4 bases at V and 4 bases at J, with 19 bases in the middle. Here the CDR3 DNA reads TGTGCCAGCAGCCTCAGTGGTAGCTATGCGGCAGATACGCAGTATTTT. Amino acids: CASSLSGSYAADTQYF.

The chain carries TRBV11-2 and TRBJ1-3, with D unclear. V was clipped by 5 bases and J by 1 base, with 12 bases between them. The germline V gene has CDR1 SGHAT and CDR2 FQNNGV. The CDR3 totals 15 residues. The CDR3 coding sequence is TGTGCCAGCAGCGTCCAGTGGGGTTCTGGAAACACCATATATTTT. The encoded protein is CASSVQWGSGNTIYF.